The subject of this entry is one T cell receptor (beta chain). This clone's antigen is unknown. The listed sequencing device is Illumina HiSeq 2000. TCR beta cDNA libraries were prepared using 5'RACE template switching, which introduced a universal primer site and unique molecular identifiers. Priming for cDNA synthesis came from the TCR beta constant segment, and two successive PCR amplification steps followed. The authors' analysis ran thus. Reads were demultiplexed and grouped by UMI with MIGEC, and clonotypes were assembled and quantified with MiTCR. To exclude erroneous sequences, any TCR cDNA sequence not supported by at least two reads was discarded. The tcR package was used for downstream repertoire analysis, with clonotypes matched between fractions based on CDR3 nucleotide sequence plus V segment. Antigen specificity was annotated against VDJdb with VDJmatch, allowing one amino acid substitution in CDR3. Each entry corresponds to one CDR3 protein sequence from reads that TCRdb reprocessed, and DNA is not given. TCRdb's processing, not the authors' own work, is the source of the V and J calls. This sample's listing comprises about 430,000 distinct CDR3 sequences. Of the sample, about 1.5% is held by the ten largest clones.

HCMV serostatus was determined by detecting HCMV-specific IgG in serum with a commercial ELISA kit. Ficoll density gradient centrifugation was used to isolate peripheral blood mononuclear cells from blood. CDR1 and CDR2 (LGHDT, YNNKEL) derive from the germline V gene (reference sequence). The CDR3 goes from the cysteine to the phenylalanine over 17 residues. Only the protein is on record. These data are taken from a study of T cells expressing NK-cell markers (TCRdb year 2020). Regarding the study in general: Three sorted T-cell subsets (CD3+CD56+NKG2C+, CD3+CD56+NKG2C- and CD3+CD56-NKG2C+) from several donors had their TCR beta-chain repertoires profiled. The libraries were sequenced on Illumina HiSeq 2000/2500, MiSeq or NextSeq, producing 2 x 150 bp reads. Randomly selected healthy volunteers, three men and five women, were used as the eight sequenced donors. Among the eight sequenced donors, seven were HCMV-seropositive and one was HCMV-seronegative.

General findings and caveats noted by the study authors: For six donors, the dominant CD3+CD56+NKG2C+ clonotypes were among the top 10 CD8+ clonotypes and accounted for roughly 1.0-8% of CD8+ T cells. Whether the expanded NKG2C-expressing T cell clones were specific for HCMV antigens was left unclear. Those dominant clonotypes were again the most abundant among CD3+CD56-NKG2C+ cells in a few donors, at about 25-60.1%.

The sequence links TRBV3-1 to TRBJ2-1; TCRdb calls TRBD1, which cannot be checked without DNA. This receptor was taken from a woman in her forties or fifties in good health. Donor details come from another sample of the same person, matched by shared clones. Sequencing used blood T cells: a sorted CD56 or NKG2C T cell subset, CD4+ or CD8+ T cells, or bulk PBMC T cells (not recorded which). CDR3 protein: CASSQAQGPISYNEQFF.